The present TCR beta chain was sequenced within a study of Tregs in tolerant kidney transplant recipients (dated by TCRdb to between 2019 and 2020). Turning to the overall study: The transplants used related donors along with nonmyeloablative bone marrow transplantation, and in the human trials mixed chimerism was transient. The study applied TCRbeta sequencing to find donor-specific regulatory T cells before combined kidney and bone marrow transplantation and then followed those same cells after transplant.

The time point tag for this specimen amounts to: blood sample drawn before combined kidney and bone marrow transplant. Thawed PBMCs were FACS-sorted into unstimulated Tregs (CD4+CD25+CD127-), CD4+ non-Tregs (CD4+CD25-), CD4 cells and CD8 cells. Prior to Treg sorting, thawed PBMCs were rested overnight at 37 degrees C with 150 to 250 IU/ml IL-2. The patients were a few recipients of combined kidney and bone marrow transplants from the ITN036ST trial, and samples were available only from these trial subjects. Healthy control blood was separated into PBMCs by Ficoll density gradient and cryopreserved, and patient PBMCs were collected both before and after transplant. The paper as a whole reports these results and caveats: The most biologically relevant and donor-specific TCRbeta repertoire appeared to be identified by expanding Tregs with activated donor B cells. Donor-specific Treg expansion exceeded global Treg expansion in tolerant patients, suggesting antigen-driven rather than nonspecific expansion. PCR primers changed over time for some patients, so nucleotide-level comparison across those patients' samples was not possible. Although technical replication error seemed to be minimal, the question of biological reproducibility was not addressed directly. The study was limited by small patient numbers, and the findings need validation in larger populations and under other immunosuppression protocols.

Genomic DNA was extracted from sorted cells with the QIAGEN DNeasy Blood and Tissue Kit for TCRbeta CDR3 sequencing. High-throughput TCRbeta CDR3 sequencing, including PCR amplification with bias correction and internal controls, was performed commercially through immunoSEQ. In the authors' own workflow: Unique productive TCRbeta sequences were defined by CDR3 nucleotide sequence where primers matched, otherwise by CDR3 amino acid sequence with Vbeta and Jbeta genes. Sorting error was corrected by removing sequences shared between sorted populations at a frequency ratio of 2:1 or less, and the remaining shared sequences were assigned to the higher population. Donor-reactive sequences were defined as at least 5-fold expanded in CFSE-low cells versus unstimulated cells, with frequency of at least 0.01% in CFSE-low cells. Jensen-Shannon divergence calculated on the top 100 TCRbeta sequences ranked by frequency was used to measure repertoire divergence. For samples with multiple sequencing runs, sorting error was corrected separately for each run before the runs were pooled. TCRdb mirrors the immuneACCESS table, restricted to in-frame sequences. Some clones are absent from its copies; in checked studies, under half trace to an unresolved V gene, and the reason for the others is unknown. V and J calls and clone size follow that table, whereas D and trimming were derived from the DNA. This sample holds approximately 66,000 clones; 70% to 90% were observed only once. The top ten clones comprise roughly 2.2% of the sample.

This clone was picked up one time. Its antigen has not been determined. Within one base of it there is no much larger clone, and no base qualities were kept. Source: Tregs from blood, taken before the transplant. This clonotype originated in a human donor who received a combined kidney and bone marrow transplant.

The sequenced DNA is TGTGCCAGCAGACCCTTGACAGGTTTCGATAGCGAGCAGTACTTC. Translated, this gives CASRPLTGFDSEQYF. The chain is assembled from TRBV2 and TRBJ2-7; possibly the D gene is TRBD1, per 6 matching bases. Trimming removed 6 bases from V and 6 bases from J, leaving 21 bases between the germline ends. The CDR3 sequence holds 15 residues, the cysteine and phenylalanine included. The only DNA kept is the CDR3, 45 bases in frame from the first base. The germline V gene supplies CDR1 SNHLY and CDR2 FYNNEI.